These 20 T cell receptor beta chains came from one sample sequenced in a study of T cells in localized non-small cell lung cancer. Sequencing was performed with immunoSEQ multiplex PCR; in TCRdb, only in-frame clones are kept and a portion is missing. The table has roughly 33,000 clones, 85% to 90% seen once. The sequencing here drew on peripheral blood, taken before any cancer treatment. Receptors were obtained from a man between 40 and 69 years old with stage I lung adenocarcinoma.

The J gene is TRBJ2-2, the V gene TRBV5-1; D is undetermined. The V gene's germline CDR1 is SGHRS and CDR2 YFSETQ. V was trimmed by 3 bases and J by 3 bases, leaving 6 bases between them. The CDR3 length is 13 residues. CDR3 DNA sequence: TGCGCCAGCAGCTCTACAGACACCGGGGAGCTGTTTTTT. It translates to CASSSTDTGELFF.

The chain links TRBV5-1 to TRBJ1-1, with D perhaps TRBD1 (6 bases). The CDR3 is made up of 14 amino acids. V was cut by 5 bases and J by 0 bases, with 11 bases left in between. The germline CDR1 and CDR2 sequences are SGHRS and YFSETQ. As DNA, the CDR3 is TGCGCCAGCAGGTTTGGACAGATGAACACTGAAGCTTTCTTT. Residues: CASRFGQMNTEAFF.

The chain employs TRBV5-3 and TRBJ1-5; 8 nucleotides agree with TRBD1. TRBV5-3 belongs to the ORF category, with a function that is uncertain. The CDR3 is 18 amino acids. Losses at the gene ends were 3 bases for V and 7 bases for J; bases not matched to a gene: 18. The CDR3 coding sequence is TGTGCCAGAAGCTCAATAACGGGACAGGTGCGTCGATCCCAGCCCCAGCATTTT. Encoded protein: CARSSITGQVRRSQPQHF.

The CDR3 loop reads CASSKNRVTEEKLFF. In DNA, the CDR3 is TGTGCCAGTAGCAAAAACAGGGTAACGGAAGAAAAACTGTTTTTT. The chain joins TRBV19 to TRBJ1-4, with D maybe TRBD1 (6 bases). This CDR3 spans 15 amino acids. Germline assignment: CDR1 LNHDA and CDR2 SQIVND (reference sequence). Trimming pared 6 bases from V and 8 bases from J, leaving 19 bases between.

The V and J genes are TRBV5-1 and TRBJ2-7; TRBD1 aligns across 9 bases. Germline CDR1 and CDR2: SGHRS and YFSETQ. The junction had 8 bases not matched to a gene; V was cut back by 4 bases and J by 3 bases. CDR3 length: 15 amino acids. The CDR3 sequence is CASSHRDRVHYEQYF. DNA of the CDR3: TGCGCCAGCAGCCACCGGGACAGGGTACACTACGAGCAGTACTTC.

The DNA of the CDR3 is TGCGCCAGCAGTGAGTGGGGGGGGAACGGCTACACCTTC. Its protein is CASSEWGGNGYTF. The chain recombines TRBV10-2 with TRBJ1-2; D possibly corresponds to TRBD1 (5 bases). The CDR3 contains 13 residues. V lost 1 base, J lost 8 bases, and 11 bases lay in between. Germline assignment: CDR1 WSHSY and CDR2 SAAADI.

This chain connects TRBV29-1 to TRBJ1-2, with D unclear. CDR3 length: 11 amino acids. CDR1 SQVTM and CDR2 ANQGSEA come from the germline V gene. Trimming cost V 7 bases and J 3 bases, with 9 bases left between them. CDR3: CSASFDYGYTF. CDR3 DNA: TGCAGCGCTTCATTTGACTATGGCTACACCTTC.

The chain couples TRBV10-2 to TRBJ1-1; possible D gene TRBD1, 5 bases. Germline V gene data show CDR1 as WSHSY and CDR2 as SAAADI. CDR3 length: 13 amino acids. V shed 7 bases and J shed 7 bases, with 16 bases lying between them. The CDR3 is CASIFGGALEAFF. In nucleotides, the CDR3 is TGCGCCAGCATTTTCGGAGGGGCCCTTGAAGCTTTCTTT.

CDR3 nucleotides: TGTGCCAGCTCACCACAGGGGGCAGGTTACGAGCAGTACTTC. Translation gives CASSPQGAGYEQYF. V and J are TRBV18 and TRBJ2-7, with TRBD1 identical over 7 bases. Trimming took 1 base from V and 4 from J; bases not matched to a gene: 4. The CDR3 covers 14 residues. The germline CDR1 and CDR2 sequences are KGHSH and LQKENI. Full variable domain (remainder filled in from reference TRBV18 and TRBJ2-7): NAGVMQNPRHLVRRRGQEARLRCSPMKGHSHVYWYRQLPEEGLKFMVYLQKENIIDESGMPKERFSAEFPKEGPSILRIQQVVRGDSAAYFCASSPQGAGYEQYFGPGTRLTVT.

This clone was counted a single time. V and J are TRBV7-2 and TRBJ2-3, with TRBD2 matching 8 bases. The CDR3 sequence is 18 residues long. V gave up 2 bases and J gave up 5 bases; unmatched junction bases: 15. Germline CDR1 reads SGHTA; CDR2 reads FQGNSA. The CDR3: CASSLKPPLAVFGDTQYF. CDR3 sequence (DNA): TGTGCCAGCAGCTTAAAACCCCCACTAGCGGTATTCGGAGATACGCAGTATTTT.

The CDR3 spells CASSPADRAAEAFF. The CDR3 bases are TGTGCCAGCAGCCCCGCGGACAGGGCGGCTGAAGCTTTCTTT. The rearrangement joins TRBV9 to TRBJ1-1, with TRBD1 identical over 8 bases. The CDR3 spans 14 residues. V shed 4 bases and J 6 bases; nucleotides not matched to a gene: 8. Per germline, CDR1 SGDLS and CDR2 YYNGEE.

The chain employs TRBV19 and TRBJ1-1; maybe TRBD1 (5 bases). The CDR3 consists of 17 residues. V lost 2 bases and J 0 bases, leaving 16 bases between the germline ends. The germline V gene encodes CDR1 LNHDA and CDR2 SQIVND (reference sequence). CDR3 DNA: TGTGCCAGTAGTATATCGATACTATGGGGCATGAACACTGAAGCTTTCTTT. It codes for CASSISILWGMNTEAFF.

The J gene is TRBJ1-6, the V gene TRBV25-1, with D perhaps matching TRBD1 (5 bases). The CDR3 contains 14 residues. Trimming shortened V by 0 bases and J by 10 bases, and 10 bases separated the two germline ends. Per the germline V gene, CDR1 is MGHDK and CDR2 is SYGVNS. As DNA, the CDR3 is TGTGCCAGCAGTGAATATGGGAGGGGATCACCCCTCCACTTT. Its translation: CASSEYGRGSPLHF.

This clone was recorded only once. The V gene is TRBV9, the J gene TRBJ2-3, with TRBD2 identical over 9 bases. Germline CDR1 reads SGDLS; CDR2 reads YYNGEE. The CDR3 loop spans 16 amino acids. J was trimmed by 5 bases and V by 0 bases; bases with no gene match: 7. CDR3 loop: CASSVALAGLVDTQYF. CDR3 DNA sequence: TGTGCCAGCAGCGTAGCCCTAGCGGGGTTGGTAGATACGCAGTATTTT. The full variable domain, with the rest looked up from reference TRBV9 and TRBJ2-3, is DSGVTQTPKHLITATGQRVTLRCSPRSGDLSVYWYQQSLDQGLQFLIQYYNGEERAKGNILERFSAQQFPDLHSELNLSSLELGDSALYFCASSVALAGLVDTQYFGPGTRLTVL.

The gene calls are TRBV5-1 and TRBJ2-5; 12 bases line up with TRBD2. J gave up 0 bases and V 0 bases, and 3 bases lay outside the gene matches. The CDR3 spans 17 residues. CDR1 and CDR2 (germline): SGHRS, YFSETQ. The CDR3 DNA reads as TGCGCCAGCAGCTTGGATGGGACTAGCGGGCACCAAGAGACCCAGTACTTC. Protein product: CASSLDGTSGHQETQYF.

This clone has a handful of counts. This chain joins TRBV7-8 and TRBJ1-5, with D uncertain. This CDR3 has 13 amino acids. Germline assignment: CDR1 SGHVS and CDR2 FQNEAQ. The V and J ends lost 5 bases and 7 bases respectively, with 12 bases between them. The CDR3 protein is CASSLVGVQPQHF. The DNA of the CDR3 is TGTGCCAGCAGCCTTGTTGGGGTCCAGCCCCAGCATTTT.

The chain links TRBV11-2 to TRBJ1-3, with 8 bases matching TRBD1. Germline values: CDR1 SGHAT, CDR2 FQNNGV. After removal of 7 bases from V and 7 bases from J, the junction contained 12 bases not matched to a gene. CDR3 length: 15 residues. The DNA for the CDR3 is TGTGCCAGCACGCCAGACAGGGGCCTCGGGAACACCATATATTTT. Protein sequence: CASTPDRGLGNTIYF.

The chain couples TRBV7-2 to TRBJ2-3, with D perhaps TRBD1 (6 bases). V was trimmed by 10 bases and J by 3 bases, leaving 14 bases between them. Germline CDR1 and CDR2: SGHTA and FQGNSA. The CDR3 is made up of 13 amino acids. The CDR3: CATPGQITDTQYF. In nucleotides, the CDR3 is TGTGCCACCCCGGGACAAATAACAGATACGCAGTATTTT.

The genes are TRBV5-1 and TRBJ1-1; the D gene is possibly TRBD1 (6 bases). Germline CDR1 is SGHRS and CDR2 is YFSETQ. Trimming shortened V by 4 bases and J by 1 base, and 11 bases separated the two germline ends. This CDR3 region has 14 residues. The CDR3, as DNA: TGCGCCAGCAGCCCTGGACAGCCGAACACTGAAGCTTTCTTT. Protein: CASSPGQPNTEAFF.

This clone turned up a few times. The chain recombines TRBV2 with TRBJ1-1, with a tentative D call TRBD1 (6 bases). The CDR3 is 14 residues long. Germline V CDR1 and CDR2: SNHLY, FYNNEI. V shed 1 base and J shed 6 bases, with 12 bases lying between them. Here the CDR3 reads CASSEDMTGSEAFF. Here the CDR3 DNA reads TGTGCCAGCAGTGAAGATATGACAGGTTCTGAAGCTTTCTTT.